A selection of T cell receptor beta chains follows, all from one sample in a study of cytomegalovirus exposure and HLA in healthy donors. Here immunoSEQ multiplex PCR was the method, and the copy in TCRdb shows in-frame clones only, minus some. The sample has 110,000 to 150,000 clones; roughly two thirds are singletons. The sequencing input was PBMCs. The receptors were gathered from a human donor in good health. Each CDR3 is given with its conserved first and last residue. Fields, in order: clone size, D gene, J gene, V gene, CDR3 protein, CDR3 DNA. The D gene is left open where the match is weak. The listing skips clone size in some rows; elsewhere it reads once, few, many or a size class.

abundance: -
d_gene: TRBD1
j_gene: TRBJ2-3
v_gene: TRBV5-1
CDR3aa: CASSQGQITDTQYF
CDR3nt: TGCGCCAGCAGCCAGGGACAGATCACAGATACGCAGTATTTT

abundance: few
d_gene: -
j_gene: TRBJ1-3
v_gene: TRBV7-9
CDR3aa: CASRGGFSGNTIYF
CDR3nt: TGTGCCAGCAGGGGGGGGTTCTCTGGAAACACCATATATTTT

abundance: -
d_gene: -
j_gene: TRBJ1-5
v_gene: TRBV5-1
CDR3aa: CASSLDGSSNQPQHF
CDR3nt: TGCGCCAGCAGCCTGGACGGTTCAAGCAATCAGCCCCAGCATTTT

abundance: -
d_gene: -
j_gene: TRBJ2-7
v_gene: TRBV27
CDR3aa: CASSPQTGPNVGEQYF
CDR3nt: TGTGCCAGCAGTCCCCAGACAGGCCCCAATGTTGGGGAGCAGTACTTC

abundance: -
d_gene: TRBD2
j_gene: TRBJ2-5
v_gene: TRBV28
CDR3aa: CASSRISGTPQETQYF
CDR3nt: TGTGCCAGCAGCAGAATTAGCGGGACACCCCAAGAGACCCAGTACTTC

abundance: -
d_gene: TRBD1
j_gene: TRBJ1-6
v_gene: TRBV7-9
CDR3aa: CASRGTGGSSPLHF
CDR3nt: TGTGCCAGCAGGGGGACAGGGGGCAGTTCACCCCTCCACTTT

abundance: -
d_gene: -
j_gene: TRBJ1-2
v_gene: TRBV16
CDR3aa: CASSQSYTGTYGYTF
CDR3nt: TGTGCCAGCAGCCAATCTTACACAGGGACCTATGGCTACACCTTC

abundance: -
d_gene: TRBD2
j_gene: TRBJ2-4
v_gene: TRBV19
CDR3aa: CASSIRLAGGGTKNIQYF
CDR3nt: TGTGCCAGTAGTATCAGGCTAGCGGGAGGCGGGACCAAAAACATTCAGTACTTC

abundance: -
d_gene: TRBD2
j_gene: TRBJ2-7
v_gene: TRBV5-1
CDR3aa: CASSGAGEQYF
CDR3nt: TGCGCCAGCAGCGGAGCGGGGGAGCAGTACTTC

abundance: -
d_gene: -
j_gene: TRBJ1-1
v_gene: TRBV6-5
CDR3aa: CASRGPGFTEAFF
CDR3nt: TGTGCCAGCAGAGGACCGGGGTTCACTGAAGCTTTCTTT

abundance: -
d_gene: -
j_gene: TRBJ2-1
v_gene: TRBV10-3
CDR3aa: CAISGGEAEEQFF
CDR3nt: TGTGCCATCAGTGGGGGGGAGGCGGAAGAGCAGTTCTTC

abundance: -
d_gene: TRBD2
j_gene: TRBJ2-3
v_gene: TRBV6-5
CDR3aa: CASSGLDTDTQYF
CDR3nt: TGTGCCAGCAGCGGACTAGATACAGATACGCAGTATTTT

abundance: -
d_gene: -
j_gene: TRBJ1-4
v_gene: TRBV11-3
CDR3aa: CASSFAGAGKLFF
CDR3nt: TGTGCCAGCAGCTTTGCGGGGGCGGGAAAACTGTTTTTT

abundance: -
d_gene: -
j_gene: TRBJ2-3
v_gene: TRBV9
CDR3aa: CASSVLTGHTDTQYF
CDR3nt: TGTGCCAGCAGCGTTCTAACGGGACACACAGATACGCAGTATTTT

abundance: -
d_gene: TRBD1
j_gene: TRBJ2-7
v_gene: TRBV19
CDR3aa: CASSSGTGGLGVQYF
CDR3nt: TGTGCCAGTAGTAGTGGGACAGGAGGTCTGGGGGTGCAGTACTTC

abundance: -
d_gene: -
j_gene: TRBJ1-1
v_gene: TRBV13
CDR3aa: CASTPRQVMNTEAFF
CDR3nt: TGTGCCAGCACACCAAGACAGGTAATGAACACTGAAGCCTTCTTT

abundance: -
d_gene: -
j_gene: TRBJ1-1
v_gene: TRBV6-5
CDR3aa: CASSDSPNMNTEAFF
CDR3nt: TGTGCCAGCAGCGACTCACCGAACATGAACACTGAAGCTTTCTTT

abundance: -
d_gene: TRBD1
j_gene: TRBJ1-2
v_gene: TRBV28
CDR3aa: CASSGTEYGYTF
CDR3nt: TGTGCCAGCAGTGGGACAGAATATGGCTACACCTTC

abundance: -
d_gene: -
j_gene: TRBJ2-7
v_gene: TRBV7-9
CDR3aa: CASSPAGWPYEQYF
CDR3nt: TGTGCCAGCAGCCCCGCGGGCTGGCCCTACGAGCAGTACTTC

abundance: -
d_gene: TRBD1
j_gene: TRBJ1-1
v_gene: TRBV5-1
CDR3aa: CASSLDRAGETEAFF
CDR3nt: TGCGCCAGCAGCCTGGACAGGGCGGGAGAGACTGAAGCTTTCTTT

abundance: -
d_gene: TRBD2
j_gene: TRBJ2-7
v_gene: TRBV7-9
CDR3aa: CASSLKGTSGAHEQYF
CDR3nt: TGTGCCAGCAGCTTAAAGGGGACTAGCGGGGCCCACGAGCAGTACTTC

abundance: -
d_gene: TRBD2
j_gene: TRBJ2-1
v_gene: TRBV7-8
CDR3aa: CASSLFLAGSSYNEQFF
CDR3nt: TGTGCCAGCAGCTTATTTCTAGCGGGCAGCTCCTACAATGAGCAGTTCTTC

abundance: -
d_gene: -
j_gene: TRBJ1-3
v_gene: TRBV19
CDR3aa: CASSILGQPQSGNTIYF
CDR3nt: TGTGCCAGTAGTATTCTTGGACAGCCACAGTCTGGAAACACCATATATTTT

abundance: few
d_gene: TRBD2
j_gene: TRBJ2-7
v_gene: TRBV5-1
CDR3aa: CASSFSSGAYEQYF
CDR3nt: TGCGCCAGCAGCTTCTCTAGCGGTGCCTACGAGCAGTACTTC

abundance: -
d_gene: -
j_gene: TRBJ2-5
v_gene: TRBV5-1
CDR3aa: CASSLGQETQYF
CDR3nt: TGCGCCAGCAGCTTGGGTCAGGAGACCCAGTACTTC

abundance: -
d_gene: TRBD1
j_gene: TRBJ2-7
v_gene: TRBV28
CDR3aa: CASSLGKDRVASYEQYF
CDR3nt: TGTGCCAGCAGTTTAGGAAAGGACAGGGTGGCCTCCTACGAGCAGTACTTC

abundance: few
d_gene: TRBD2
j_gene: TRBJ2-1
v_gene: TRBV30
CDR3aa: CAWFSKLAGNNEQFF
CDR3nt: TGTGCCTGGTTCTCAAAACTAGCGGGAAACAATGAGCAGTTCTTC

abundance: -
d_gene: TRBD2
j_gene: TRBJ2-1
v_gene: TRBV7-8
CDR3aa: CASSFQMAGGYLYNEQFF
CDR3nt: TGTGCCAGCAGCTTTCAAATGGCCGGGGGGTACCTCTACAATGAGCAGTTCTTC

abundance: -
d_gene: TRBD1
j_gene: TRBJ2-3
v_gene: TRBV6-6
CDR3aa: CASRGSDRERDTQYF
CDR3nt: TGTGCCAGCAGGGGATCGGACAGGGAGAGGGATACGCAGTATTTT